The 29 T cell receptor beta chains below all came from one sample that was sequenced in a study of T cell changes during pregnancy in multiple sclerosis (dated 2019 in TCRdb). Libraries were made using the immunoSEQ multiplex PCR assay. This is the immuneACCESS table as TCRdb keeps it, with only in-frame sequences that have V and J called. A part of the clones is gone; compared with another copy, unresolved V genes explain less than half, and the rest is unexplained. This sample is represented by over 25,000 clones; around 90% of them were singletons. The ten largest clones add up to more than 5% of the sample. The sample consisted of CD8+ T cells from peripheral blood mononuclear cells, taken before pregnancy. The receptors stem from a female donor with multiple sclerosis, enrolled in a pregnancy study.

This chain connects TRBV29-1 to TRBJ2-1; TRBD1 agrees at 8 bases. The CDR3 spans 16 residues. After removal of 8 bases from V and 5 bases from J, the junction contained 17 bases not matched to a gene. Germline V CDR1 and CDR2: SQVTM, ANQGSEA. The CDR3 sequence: CSHTPADRVVDNEQFF. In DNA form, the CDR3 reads TGCAGCCACACCCCCGCGGACAGGGTCGTCGACAATGAGCAGTTCTTC.

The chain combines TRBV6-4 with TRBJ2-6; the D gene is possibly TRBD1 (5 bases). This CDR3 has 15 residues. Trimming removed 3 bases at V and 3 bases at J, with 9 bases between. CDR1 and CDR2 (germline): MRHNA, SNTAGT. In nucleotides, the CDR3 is TGTGCCAGCAGTGAAAGGGGTGGTGGGGCCAACGTCCTGACTTTC. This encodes CASSERGGGANVLTF.

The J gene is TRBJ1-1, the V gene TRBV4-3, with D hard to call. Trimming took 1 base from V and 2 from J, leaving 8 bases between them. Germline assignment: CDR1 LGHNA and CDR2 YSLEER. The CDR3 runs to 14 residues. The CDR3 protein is CASSQVSINTEAFF. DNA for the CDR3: TGCGCCAGCAGCCAAGTTTCCATCAACACTGAAGCTTTCTTT.

The DNA of the CDR3 is TGTGCCAGCAGCCCCATAGAACTAGACTCCTACGAGCAGTACTTC. Translation: CASSPIELDSYEQYF. V gene TRBV7-9 combines with J gene TRBJ2-7, with D possibly TRBD2 on 5 matching bases. Germline V gene sequence: CDR1 SEHNR, CDR2 FQNEAQ (reference sequence). V dropped 5 bases and J dropped 0 bases, with 14 bases sitting between them. The CDR3 is 15 residues long.

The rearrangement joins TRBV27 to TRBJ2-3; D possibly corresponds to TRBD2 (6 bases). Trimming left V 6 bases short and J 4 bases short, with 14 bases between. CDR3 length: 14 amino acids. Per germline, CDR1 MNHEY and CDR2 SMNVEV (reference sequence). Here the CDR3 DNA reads TGTGCCAGCAGGGAGTTAGAGCGGGCAGATACGCAGTATTTT. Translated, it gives CASRELERADTQYF.

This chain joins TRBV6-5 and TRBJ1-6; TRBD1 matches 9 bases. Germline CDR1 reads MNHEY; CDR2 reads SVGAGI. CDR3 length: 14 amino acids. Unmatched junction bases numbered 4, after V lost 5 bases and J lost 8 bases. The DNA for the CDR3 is TGTGCCAGCAGTCCCGGGACAGGGCATTCACCCCTCCACTTT. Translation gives CASSPGTGHSPLHF.

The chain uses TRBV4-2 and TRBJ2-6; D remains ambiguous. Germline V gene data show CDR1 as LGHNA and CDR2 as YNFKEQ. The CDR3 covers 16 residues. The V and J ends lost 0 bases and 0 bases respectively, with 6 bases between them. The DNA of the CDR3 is TGTGCCAGCAGCCAAGATCACAACTCTGGGGCCAACGTCCTGACTTTC. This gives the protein CASSQDHNSGANVLTF.

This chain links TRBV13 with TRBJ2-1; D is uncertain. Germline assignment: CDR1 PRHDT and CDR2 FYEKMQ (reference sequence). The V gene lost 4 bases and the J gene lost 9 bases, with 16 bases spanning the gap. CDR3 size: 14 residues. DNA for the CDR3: TGTGCCAGCAGCTCCTCCCTCCTCCCGCGTGAGCAGTTCTTC. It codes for CASSSSLLPREQFF.

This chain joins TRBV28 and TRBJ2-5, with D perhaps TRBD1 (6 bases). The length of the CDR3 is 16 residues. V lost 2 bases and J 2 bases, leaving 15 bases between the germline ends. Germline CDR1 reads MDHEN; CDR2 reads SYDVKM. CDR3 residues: CASSLGETGLQETQYF. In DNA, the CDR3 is TGTGCCAGCAGTTTAGGTGAGACAGGTCTACAAGAGACCCAGTACTTC.

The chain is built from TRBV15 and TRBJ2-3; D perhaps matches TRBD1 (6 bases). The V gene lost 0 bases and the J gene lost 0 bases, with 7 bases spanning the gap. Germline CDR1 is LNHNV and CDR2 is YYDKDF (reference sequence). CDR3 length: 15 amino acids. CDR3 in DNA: TGTGCCACCAGCAGAGATCAGGGGAGCACAGATACGCAGTATTTT. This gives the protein CATSRDQGSTDTQYF. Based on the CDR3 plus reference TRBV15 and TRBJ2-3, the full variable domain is DAMVIQNPRYQVTQFGKPVTLSCSQTLNHNVMYWYQQKSSQAPKLLFHYYDKDFNNEADTPDNFQSRRPNTSFCFLDIRSPGLGDTAMYLCATSRDQGSTDTQYFGPGTRLTVL.

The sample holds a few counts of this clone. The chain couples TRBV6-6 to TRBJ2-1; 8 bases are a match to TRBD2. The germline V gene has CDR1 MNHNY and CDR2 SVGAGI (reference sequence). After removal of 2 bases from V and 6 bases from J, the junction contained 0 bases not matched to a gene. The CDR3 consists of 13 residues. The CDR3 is CASSYREGNEQFF. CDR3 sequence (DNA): TGTGCCAGCAGTTACCGGGAGGGCAATGAGCAGTTCTTC.

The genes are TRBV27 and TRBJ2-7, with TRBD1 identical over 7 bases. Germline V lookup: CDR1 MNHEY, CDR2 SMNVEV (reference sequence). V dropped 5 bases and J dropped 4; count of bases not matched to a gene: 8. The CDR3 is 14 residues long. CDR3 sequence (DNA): TGTGCCAGCAGTCCCCGGGACAGACTTTACGAGCAGTACTTC. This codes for CASSPRDRLYEQYF.

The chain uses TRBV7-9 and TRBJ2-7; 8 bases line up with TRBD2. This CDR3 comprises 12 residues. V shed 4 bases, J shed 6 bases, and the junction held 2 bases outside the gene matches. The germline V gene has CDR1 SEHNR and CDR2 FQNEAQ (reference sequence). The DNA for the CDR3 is TGTGCCAGCAGCTCCGCGGGGGGCGAGCAGTACTTC. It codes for CASSSAGGEQYF.

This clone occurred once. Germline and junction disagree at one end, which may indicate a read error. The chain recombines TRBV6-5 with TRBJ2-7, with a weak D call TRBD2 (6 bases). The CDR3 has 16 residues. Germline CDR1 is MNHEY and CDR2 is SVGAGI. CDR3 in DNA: TGTGCCAGCAGTTACTCCGGAGCGGGCGGCCCCTACCAGCAGTACTTC. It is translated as CASSYSGAGGPYQQYF.

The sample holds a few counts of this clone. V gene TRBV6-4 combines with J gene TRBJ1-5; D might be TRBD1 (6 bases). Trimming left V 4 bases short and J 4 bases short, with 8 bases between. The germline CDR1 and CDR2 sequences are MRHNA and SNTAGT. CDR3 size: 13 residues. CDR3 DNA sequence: TGTGCCAGCAGTGCAGGGGCAAATCAGCCCCAGCATTTT. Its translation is CASSAGANQPQHF.

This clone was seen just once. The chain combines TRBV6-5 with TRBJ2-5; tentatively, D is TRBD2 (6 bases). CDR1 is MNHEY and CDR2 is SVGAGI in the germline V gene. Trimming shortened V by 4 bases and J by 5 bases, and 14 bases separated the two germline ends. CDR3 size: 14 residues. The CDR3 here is CASSSRVEGETQYF. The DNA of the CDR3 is TGTGCCAGCAGTTCCCGGGTGGAGGGTGAGACCCAGTACTTC.

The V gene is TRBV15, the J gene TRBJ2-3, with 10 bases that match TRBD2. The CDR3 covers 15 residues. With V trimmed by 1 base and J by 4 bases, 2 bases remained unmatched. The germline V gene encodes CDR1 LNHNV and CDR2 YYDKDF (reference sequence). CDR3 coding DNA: TGTGCCACCAGCAGAGCTAGCGGGAGCGCAGATACGCAGTATTTT. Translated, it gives CATSRASGSADTQYF.

The CDR3 nucleotides are TGTGCCAGCAGCCCAAGGCGCGGGAGGGACGAGCAGTACTTC. Translating it yields CASSPRRGRDEQYF. This sequence joins TRBV27 and TRBJ2-7; 9 nucleotides match TRBD2. Germline-derived CDR1 and CDR2 are MNHEY and SMNVEV (reference sequence). V shed 6 bases, J shed 5 bases, and the junction held 8 bases outside the gene matches. This CDR3 comprises 14 residues.

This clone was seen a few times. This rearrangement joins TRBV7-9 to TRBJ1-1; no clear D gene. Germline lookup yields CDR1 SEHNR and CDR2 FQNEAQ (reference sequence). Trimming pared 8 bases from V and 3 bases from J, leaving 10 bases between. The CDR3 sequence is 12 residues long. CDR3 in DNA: TGTGCCAGCGGGTTTACAGACACTGAAGCTTTCTTT. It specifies CASGFTDTEAFF. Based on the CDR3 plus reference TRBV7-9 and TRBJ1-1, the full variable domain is DTGVSQNPRHKITKRGQNVTFRCDPISEHNRLYWYRQTLGQGPEFLTYFQNEAQLEKSRLLSDRFSAERPKGSFSTLEIQRTEQGDSAMYLCASGFTDTEAFFGQGTRLTVV.

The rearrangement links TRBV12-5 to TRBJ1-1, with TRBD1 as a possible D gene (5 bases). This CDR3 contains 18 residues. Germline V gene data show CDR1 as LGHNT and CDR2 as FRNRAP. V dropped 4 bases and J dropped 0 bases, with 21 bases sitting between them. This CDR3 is CASGYSVLPAGLNTEAFF. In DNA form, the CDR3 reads TGTGCTAGTGGTTACAGCGTCCTCCCGGCAGGGCTGAACACTGAAGCTTTCTTT.

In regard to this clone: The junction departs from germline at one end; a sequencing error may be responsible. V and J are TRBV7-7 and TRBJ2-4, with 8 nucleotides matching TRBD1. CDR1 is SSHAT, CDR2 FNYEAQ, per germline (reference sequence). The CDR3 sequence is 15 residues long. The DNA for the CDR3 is TGTGCTAGCAGCTCCCACAGGGGGGTCAAAAACATTCAGTACTTC. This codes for CASSSHRGVKNIQYF.

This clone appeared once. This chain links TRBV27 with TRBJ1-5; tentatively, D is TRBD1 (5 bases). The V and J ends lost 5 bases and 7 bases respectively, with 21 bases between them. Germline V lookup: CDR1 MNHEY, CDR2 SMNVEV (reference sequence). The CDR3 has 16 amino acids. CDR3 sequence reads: CASSPSSLGGKQPQHF. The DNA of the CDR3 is TGTGCCAGCAGTCCTAGTAGCCTGGGGGGGAAACAGCCCCAGCATTTT.

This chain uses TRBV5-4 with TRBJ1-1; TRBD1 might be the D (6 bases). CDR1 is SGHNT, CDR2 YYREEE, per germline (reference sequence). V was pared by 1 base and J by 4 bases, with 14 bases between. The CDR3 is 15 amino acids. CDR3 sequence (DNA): TGTGCCAGCAGCTTGTCCAGGGGATGGAGCACTGAAGCTTTCTTT. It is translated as CASSLSRGWSTEAFF. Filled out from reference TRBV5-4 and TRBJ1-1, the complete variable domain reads ETGVTQSPTHLIKTRGQQVTLRCSSQSGHNTVSWYQQALGQGPQFIFQYYREEENGRGNFPPRFSGLQFPNYSSELNVNALELDDSALYLCASSLSRGWSTEAFFGQGTRLTVV.

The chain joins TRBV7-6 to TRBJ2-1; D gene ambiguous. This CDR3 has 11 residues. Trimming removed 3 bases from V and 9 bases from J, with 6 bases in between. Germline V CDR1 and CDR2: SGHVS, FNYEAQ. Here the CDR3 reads CASSLGVEQFF. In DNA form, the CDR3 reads TGTGCCAGCAGCTTGGGCGTTGAGCAGTTCTTC.

In DNA form, the CDR3 reads TGTGCCAGCGGTAGAGGCGAGTGGGAGCTGTTTTTT. This gives the protein CASGRGEWELFF. J is TRBJ2-2 and V is TRBV27; D call uncertain. Trimming took off 8 bases at V and 9 bases at J, with 13 bases between the two ends. The length of the CDR3 is 12 residues. CDR1 MNHEY and CDR2 SMNVEV come from the germline V gene (reference sequence).

CDR3 in amino acids: CASSRTGEETQYF. CDR3 bases: TGTGCCAGCAGCAGGACAGGGGAAGAGACCCAGTACTTC. The chain joins TRBV6-5 to TRBJ2-5; 9 bases line up with TRBD1. V shed 6 bases and J 3 bases; nucleotides not matched to a gene: 2. This CDR3 has 13 amino acids. The germline gives CDR1 MNHEY, CDR2 SVGAGI.

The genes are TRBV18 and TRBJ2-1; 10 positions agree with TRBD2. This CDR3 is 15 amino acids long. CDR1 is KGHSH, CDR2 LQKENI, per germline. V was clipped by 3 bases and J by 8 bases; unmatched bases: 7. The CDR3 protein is CASSPLAGVYDEQFF. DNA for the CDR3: TGTGCCAGCTCACCTCTAGCGGGAGTGTACGATGAGCAGTTCTTC.

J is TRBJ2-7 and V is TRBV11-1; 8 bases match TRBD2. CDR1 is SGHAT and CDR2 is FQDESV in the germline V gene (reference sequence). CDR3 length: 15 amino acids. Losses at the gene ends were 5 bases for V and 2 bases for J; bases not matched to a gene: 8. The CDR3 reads CASSPGLAGTYEQYF. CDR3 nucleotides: TGTGCCAGCAGCCCAGGACTAGCCGGCACCTACGAGCAGTACTTC.

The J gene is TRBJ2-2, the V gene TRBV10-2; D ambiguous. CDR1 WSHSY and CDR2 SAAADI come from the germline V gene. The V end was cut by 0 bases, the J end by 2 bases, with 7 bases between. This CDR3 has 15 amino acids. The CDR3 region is CASSESSKNTGELFF. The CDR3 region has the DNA TGCGCCAGCAGTGAGTCTAGCAAAAACACCGGGGAGCTGTTTTTT.